The present entry profiles one TCR beta chain with its context. Both TRBC1 and TRBC2 were covered by a beta constant-region primer of two equimolar oligonucleotides. TCRdb used MiXCR to reprocess the UMI-ligation and nested PCR reads, holding one entry per CDR3 protein. The sample has 140,000 to 150,000 distinct CDR3 sequences; over 15% are singletons. CDR1 and CDR2 (germline): KGHSH, LQKENI. The CDR3 is 14 amino acids. Trimming took off 0 bases at V and 1 base at J, with 6 bases between the two ends. This record comes from a study of naive and memory T cell subsets. The TCR was taken from a human donor in good health. The genes are TRBV18 and TRBJ1-1; D call uncertain. The sequenced sample was naive CD4+ T cells from blood. The CDR3 nucleotides read TGTGCCAGCTCACCACCTCGTCCGAACACTGAAGCTTTCTTT. Its protein is CASSPPRPNTEAFF.